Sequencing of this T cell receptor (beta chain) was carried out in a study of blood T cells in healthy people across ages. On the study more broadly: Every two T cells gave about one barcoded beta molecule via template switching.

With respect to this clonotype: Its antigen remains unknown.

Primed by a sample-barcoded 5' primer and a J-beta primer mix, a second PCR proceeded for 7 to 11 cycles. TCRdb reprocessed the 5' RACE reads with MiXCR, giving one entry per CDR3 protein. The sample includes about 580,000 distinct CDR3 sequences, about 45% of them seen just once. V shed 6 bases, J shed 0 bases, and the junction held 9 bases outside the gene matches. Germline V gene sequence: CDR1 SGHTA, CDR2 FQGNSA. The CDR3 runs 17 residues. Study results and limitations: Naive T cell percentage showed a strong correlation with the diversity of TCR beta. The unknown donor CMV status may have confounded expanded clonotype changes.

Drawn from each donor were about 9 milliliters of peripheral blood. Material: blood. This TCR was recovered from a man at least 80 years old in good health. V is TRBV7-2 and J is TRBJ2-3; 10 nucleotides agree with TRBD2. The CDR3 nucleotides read TGTGCCAGCAGTCTCCAGGTGACTAGCGGGAGCACAGATACGCAGTATTTT. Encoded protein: CASSLQVTSGSTDTQYF.